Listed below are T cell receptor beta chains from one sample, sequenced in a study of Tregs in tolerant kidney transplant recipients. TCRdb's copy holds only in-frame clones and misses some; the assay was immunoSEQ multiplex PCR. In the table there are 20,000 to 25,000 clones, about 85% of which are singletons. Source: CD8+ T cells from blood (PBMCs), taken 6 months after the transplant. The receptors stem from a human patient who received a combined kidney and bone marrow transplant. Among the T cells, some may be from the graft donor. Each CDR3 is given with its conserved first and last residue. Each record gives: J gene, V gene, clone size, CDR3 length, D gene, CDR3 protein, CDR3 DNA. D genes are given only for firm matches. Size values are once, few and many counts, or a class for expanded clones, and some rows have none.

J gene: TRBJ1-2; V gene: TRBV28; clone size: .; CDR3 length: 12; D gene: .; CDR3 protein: CASSSDHRGYTF; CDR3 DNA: TGTGCCAGCAGTTCCGATCACAGGGGCTACACCTTC
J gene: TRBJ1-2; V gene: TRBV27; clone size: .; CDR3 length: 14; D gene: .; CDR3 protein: CASSLSVGSLGYTF; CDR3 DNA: TGTGCCAGCAGTTTATCGGTGGGGAGTCTCGGCTACACCTTC
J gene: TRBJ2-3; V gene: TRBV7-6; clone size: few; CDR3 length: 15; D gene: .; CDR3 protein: CASTAGWGSTDTQYF; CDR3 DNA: TGTGCCAGCACGGCGGGGTGGGGGAGCACAGATACGCAGTATTTT
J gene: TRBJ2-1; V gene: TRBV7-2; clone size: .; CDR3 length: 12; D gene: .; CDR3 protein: CASSPTGVEQFF; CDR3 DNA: TGTGCCAGCAGCCCGACAGGTGTTGAGCAGTTCTTC
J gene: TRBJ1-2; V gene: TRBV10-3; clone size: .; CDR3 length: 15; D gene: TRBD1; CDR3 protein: CAISVRTGSNYGYTF; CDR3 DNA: TGTGCCATCAGTGTTAGGACAGGTTCTAACTATGGCTACACCTTC
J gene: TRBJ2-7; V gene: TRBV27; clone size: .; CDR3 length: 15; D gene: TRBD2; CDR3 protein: CASSSYGTSWYEQYF; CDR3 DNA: TGTGCCAGCAGTTCATACGGGACTAGCTGGTACGAGCAGTACTTC
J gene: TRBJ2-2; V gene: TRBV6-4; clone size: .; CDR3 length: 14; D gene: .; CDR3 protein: CASSEGPEAGELFF; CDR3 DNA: TGTGCCAGCAGTGAGGGGCCGGAAGCAGGGGAGCTGTTTTTT
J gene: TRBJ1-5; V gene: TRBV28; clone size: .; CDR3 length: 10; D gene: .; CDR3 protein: CASSFQDQHF; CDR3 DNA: TGTGCCAGCAGTTTTCAGGACCAGCATTTT
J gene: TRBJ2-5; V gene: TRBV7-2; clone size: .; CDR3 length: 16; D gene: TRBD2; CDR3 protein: CASSLEPAGYQETQYF; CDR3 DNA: TGTGCCAGCAGCTTAGAGCCAGCGGGGTACCAAGAGACCCAGTACTTC
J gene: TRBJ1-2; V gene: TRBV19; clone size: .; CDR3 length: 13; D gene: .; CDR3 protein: CASSIVGGYGYTF; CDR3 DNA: TGTGCCAGTAGTATAGTCGGGGGCTATGGCTACACCTTC
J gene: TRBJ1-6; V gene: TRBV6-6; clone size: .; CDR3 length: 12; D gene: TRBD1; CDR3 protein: CASSATGTGVDF; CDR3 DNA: TGTGCCAGCAGTGCCACCGGGACAGGCGTAGACTTT
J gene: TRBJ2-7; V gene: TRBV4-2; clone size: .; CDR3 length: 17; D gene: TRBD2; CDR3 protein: CASSQFGREGPLDEQYF; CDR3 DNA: TGTGCCAGCAGCCAATTTGGGCGGGAGGGCCCCTTGGACGAGCAGTACTTC
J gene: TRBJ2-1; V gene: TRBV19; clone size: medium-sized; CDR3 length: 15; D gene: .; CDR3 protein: CASRYGSSDNNEQFF; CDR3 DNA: TGTGCCAGCAGATACGGGTCCTCCGATAACAATGAGCAGTTCTTC
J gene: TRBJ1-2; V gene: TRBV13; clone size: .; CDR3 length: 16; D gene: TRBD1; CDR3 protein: CASSPWLQGADYGYTF; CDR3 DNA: TGTGCCAGCAGCCCGTGGCTACAGGGGGCGGACTATGGCTACACCTTC
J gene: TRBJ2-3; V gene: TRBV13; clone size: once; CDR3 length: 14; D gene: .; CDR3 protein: CASSLGRVVDTQYF; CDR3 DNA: TGTGCCAGCAGCTTAGGCCGGGTCGTAGATACGCAGTATTTT
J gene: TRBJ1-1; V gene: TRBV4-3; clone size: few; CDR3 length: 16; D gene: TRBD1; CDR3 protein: CASSQDQGAWRAEAFF; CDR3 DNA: TGCGCCAGCAGCCAAGACCAGGGGGCATGGAGGGCTGAAGCTTTCTTT
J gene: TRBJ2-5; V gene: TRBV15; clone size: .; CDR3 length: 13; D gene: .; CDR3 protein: CATSRVAQETQYF; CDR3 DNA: TGTGCCACCAGCAGAGTGGCCCAAGAGACCCAGTACTTC
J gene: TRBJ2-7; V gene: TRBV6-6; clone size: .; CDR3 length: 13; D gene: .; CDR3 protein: CASTSGAGNEQYF; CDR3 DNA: TGTGCCAGCACCTCAGGAGCGGGTAACGAGCAGTACTTC
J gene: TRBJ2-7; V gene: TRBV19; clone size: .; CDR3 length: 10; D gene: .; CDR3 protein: CASSADEQYF; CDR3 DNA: TGTGCCAGTAGTGCGGACGAGCAGTACTTC
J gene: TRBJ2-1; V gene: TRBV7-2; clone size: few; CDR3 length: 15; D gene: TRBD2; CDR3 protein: CASSPDSGGADEQFF; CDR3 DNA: TGTGCCAGCAGCCCCGATAGCGGGGGGGCCGATGAGCAGTTCTTC
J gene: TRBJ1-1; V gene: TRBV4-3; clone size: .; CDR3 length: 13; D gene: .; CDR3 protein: CASSQDSGSEAFF; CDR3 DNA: TGCGCCAGCAGCCAAGATTCGGGTTCTGAAGCTTTCTTT
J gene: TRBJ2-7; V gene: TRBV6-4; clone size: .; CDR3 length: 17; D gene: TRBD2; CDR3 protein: CASPVAGGLRISYEQYF; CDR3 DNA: TGTGCCAGCCCCGTAGCGGGGGGGCTGAGGATCTCCTACGAGCAGTACTTC
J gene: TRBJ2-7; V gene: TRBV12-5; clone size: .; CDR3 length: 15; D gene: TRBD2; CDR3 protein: CASGSQTSASYEQYF; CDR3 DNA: TGTGCTAGTGGTTCCCAGACTAGCGCAAGCTACGAGCAGTACTTC
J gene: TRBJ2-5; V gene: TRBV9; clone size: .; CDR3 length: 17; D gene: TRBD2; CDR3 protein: CASSHQGGVGGGETQYF; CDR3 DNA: TGTGCCAGCAGCCACCAAGGTGGTGTGGGGGGGGGAGAGACCCAGTACTTC
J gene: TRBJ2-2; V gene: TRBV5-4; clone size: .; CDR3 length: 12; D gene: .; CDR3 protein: CASRSRAGELFF; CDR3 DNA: TGTGCCAGCAGATCTAGAGCCGGGGAGCTGTTTTTT
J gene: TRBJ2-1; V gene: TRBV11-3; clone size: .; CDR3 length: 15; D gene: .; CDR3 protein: CASSLRGSLNNEQFF; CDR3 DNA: TGTGCCAGCAGCTTAAGAGGGAGTCTGAACAATGAGCAGTTCTTC
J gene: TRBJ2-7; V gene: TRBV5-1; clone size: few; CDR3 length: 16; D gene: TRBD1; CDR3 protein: CASSSGDRGLSYEQYF; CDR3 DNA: TGCGCCAGCAGCTCGGGAGACAGGGGCCTTTCCTACGAGCAGTACTTC
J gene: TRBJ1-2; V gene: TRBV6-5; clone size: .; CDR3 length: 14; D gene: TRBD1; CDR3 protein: CASTPLQGIYGYTF; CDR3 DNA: TGTGCCAGCACGCCCCTACAGGGGATCTATGGCTACACCTTC
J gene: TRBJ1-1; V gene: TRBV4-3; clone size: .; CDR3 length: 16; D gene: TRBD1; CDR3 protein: CASSQEFQGTGAEAFF; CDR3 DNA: TGCGCCAGCAGCCAAGAATTCCAAGGGACAGGGGCTGAAGCTTTCTTT
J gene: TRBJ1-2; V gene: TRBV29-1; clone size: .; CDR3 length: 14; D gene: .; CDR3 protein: CSVIIPGHRGGYTF; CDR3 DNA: TGCAGCGTTATAATCCCGGGACACCGAGGTGGCTACACCTTC
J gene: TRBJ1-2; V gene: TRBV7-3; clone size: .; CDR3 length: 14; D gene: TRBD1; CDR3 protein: CASSLGQGDYGYTF; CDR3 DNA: TGTGCCAGCAGCTTGGGGCAGGGGGACTATGGCTACACCTTC
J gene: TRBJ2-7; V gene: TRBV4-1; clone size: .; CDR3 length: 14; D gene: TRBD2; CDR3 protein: CASSEERESYEQYF; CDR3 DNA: TGCGCCAGCAGCGAAGAGCGGGAATCCTACGAGCAGTACTTC
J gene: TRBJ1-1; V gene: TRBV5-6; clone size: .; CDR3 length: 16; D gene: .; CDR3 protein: CASSLGTLRIDTEAFF; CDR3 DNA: TGTGCCAGCAGCTTGGGGACACTGAGGATAGACACTGAAGCTTTCTTT
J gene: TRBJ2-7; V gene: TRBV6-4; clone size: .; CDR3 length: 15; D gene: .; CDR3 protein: CASSEAPTPTYEQYF; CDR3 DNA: TGTGCCAGCAGTGAAGCCCCTACCCCAACCTACGAGCAGTACTTC
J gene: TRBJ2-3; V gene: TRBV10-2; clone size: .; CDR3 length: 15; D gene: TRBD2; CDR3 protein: CASRKGLAGGDTQYF; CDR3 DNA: TGCGCCAGCAGAAAGGGACTAGCGGGAGGAGATACGCAGTATTTT
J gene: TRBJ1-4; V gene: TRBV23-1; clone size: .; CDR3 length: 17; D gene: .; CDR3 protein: CASSPSGREETNEKLFF; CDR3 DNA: TGCGCCAGCAGTCCGTCGGGCAGGGAGGAAACTAATGAAAAACTGTTTTTT